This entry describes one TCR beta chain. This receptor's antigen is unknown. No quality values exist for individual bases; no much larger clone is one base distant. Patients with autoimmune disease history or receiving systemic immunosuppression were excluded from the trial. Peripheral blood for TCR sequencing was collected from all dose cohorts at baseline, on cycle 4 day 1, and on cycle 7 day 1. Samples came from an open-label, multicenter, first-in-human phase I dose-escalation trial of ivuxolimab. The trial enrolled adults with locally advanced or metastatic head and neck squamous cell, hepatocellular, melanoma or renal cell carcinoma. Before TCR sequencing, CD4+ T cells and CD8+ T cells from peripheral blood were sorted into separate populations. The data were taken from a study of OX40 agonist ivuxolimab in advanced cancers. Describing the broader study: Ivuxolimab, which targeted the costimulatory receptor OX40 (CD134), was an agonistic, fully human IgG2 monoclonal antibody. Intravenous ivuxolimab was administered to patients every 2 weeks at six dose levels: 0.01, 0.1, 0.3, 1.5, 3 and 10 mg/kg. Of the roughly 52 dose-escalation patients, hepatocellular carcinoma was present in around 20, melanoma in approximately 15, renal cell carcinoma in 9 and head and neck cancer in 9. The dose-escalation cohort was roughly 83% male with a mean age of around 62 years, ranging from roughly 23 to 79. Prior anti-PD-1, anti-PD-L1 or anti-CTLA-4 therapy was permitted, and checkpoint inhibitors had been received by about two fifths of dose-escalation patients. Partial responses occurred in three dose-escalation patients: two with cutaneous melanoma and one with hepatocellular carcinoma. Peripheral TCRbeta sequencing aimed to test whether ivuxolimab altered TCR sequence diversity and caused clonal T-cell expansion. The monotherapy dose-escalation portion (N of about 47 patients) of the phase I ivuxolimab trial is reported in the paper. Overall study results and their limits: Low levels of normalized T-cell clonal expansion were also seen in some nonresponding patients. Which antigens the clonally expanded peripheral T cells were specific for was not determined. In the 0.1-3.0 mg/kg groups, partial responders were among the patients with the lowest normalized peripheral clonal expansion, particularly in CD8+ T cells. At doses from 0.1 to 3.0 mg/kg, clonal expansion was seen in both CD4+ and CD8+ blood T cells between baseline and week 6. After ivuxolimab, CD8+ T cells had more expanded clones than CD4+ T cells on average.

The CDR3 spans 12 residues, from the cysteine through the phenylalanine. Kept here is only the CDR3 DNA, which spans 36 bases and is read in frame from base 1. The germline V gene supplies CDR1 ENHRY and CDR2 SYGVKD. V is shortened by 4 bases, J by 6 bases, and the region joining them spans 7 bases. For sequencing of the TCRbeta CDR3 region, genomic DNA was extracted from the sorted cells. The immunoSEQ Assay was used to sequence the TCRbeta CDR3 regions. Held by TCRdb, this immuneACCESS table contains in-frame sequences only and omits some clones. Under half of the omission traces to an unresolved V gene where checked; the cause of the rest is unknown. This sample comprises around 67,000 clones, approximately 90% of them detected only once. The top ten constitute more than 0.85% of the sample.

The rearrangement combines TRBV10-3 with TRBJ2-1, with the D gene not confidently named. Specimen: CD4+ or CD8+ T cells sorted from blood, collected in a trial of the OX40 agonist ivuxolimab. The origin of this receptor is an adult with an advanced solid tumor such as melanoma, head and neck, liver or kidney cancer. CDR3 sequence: CAISALRNEQFF. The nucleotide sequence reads TGTGCCATCAGTGCTCTACGCAATGAGCAGTTCTTC.